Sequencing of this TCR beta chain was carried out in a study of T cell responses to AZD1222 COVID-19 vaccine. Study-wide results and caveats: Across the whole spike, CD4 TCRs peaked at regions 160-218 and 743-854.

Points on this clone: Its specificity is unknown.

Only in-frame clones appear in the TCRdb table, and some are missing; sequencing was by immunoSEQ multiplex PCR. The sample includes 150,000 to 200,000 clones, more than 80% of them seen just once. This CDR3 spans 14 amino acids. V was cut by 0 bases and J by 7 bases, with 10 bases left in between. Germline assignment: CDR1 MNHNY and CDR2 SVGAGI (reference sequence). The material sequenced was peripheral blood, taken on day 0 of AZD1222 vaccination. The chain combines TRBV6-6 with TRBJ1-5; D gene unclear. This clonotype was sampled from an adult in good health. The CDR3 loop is CASSYSNGGQPQHF. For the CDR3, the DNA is TGTGCCAGCAGTTACTCCAACGGCGGGCAGCCCCAGCATTTT.